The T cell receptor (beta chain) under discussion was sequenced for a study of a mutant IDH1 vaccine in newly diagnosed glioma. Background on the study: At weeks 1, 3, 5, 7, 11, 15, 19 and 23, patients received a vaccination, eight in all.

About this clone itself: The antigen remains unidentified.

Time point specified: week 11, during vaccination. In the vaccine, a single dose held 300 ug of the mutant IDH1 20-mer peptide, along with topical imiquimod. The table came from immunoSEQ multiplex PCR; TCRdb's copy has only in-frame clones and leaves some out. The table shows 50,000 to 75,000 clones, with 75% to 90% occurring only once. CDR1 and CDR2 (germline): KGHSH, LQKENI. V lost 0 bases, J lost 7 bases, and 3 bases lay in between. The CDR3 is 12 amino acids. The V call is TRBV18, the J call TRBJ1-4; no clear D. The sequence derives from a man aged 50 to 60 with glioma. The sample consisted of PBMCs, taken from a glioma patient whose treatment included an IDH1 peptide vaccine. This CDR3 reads CASSPPGEKLFF. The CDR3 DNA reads TGTGCCAGCTCACCACCGGGTGAAAAACTGTTTTTT.